The entry below gives a single T cell receptor (beta chain) sequence along with its context. Study processing details: The assay estimated nucleated cells by amplifying reference gene primers. The data were produced by immunoSEQ multiplex PCR, yet TCRdb's version contains in-frame clones alone and is incomplete. V and J calls and clone size are as listed in that table; D and trimming were resolved from the DNA. Among some 190,000 clones listed, roughly 81% were seen once. This record belongs to a study of blood T cell repertoires in COVID-19. In germline, CDR1 is SNHLY, CDR2 FYNNEI. V was trimmed by 4 bases and J by 5 bases, leaving 6 bases between them. This CDR3 region has 12 residues.

This sequence was found in an older woman with active or convalescent COVID-19. This chain links TRBV2 with TRBJ1-5; D is unclear. The sequenced material came from peripheral blood. CDR3: CASSGGYQPQHF. Written as DNA, the CDR3 is TGTGCCAGCAGTGGCGGATATCAGCCCCAGCATTTT.